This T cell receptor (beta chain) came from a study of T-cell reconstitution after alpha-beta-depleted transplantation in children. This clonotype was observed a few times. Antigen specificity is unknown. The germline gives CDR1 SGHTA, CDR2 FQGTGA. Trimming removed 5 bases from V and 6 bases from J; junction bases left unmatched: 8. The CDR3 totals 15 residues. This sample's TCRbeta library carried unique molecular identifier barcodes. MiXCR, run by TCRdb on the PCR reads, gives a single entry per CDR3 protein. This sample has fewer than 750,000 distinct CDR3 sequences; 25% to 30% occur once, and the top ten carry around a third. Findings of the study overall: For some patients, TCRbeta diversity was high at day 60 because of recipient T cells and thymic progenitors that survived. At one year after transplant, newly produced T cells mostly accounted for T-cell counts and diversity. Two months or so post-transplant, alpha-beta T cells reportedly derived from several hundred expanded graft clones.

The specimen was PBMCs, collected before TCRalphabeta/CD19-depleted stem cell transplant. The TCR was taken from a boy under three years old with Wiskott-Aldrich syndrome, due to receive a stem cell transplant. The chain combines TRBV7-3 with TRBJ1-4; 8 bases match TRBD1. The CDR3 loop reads CASSPTGVRDEKLFF. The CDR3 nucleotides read TGTGCCAGCAGCCCGACAGGGGTGAGGGATGAAAAACTGTTTTTT.